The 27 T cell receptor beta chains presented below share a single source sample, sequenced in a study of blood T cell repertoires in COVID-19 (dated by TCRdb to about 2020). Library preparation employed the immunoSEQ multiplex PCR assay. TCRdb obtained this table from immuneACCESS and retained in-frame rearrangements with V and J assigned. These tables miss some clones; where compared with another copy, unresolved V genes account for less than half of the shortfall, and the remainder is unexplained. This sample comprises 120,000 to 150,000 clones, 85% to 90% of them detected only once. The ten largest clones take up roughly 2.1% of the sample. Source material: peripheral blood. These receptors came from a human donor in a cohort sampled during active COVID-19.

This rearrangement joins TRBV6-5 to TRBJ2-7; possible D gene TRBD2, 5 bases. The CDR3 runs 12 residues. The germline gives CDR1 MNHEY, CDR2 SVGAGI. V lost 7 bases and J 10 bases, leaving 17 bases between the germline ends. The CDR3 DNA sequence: TGTGCCAGCAATCCTGACGGGGAAGGTCAGTACTTC. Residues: CASNPDGEGQYF.

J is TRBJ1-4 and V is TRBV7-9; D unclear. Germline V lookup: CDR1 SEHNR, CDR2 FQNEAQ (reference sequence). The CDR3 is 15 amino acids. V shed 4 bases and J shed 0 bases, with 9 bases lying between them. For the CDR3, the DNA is TGTGCCAGCAGCTACCCAGATGCAACTAATGAAAAACTGTTTTTT. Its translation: CASSYPDATNEKLFF. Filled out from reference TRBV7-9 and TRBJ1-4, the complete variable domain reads DTGVSQNPRHKITKRGQNVTFRCDPISEHNRLYWYRQTLGQGPEFLTYFQNEAQLEKSRLLSDRFSAERPKGSFSTLEIQRTEQGDSAMYLCASSYPDATNEKLFFGSGTQLSVL.

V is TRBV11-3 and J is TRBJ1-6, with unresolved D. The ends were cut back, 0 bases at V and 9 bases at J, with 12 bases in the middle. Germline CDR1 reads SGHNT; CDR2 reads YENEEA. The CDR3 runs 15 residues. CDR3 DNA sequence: TGTGCCAGCAGCTTAGATGGTGGTCGGGGTTCACCCCTCCACTTT. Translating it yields CASSLDGGRGSPLHF.

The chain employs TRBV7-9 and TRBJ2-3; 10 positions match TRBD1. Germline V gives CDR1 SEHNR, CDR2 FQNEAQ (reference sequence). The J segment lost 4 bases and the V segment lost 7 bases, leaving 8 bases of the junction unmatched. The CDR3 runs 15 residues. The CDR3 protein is CASNPSGTGADTQYF. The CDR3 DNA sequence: TGTGCCAGCAACCCCAGCGGGACAGGGGCAGATACGCAGTATTTT.

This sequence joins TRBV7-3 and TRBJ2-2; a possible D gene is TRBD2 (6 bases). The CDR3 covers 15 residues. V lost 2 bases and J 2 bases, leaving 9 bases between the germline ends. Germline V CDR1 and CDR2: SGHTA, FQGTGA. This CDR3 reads CASSLGGRNTGELFF. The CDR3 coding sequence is TGTGCCAGCAGCTTAGGAGGGAGAAACACCGGGGAGCTGTTTTTT.

As DNA, the CDR3 is TGCGCCAGCAGCCAGGAACTAGCGGGGGACCGGGGGTACGAGCAGTACTTC. Translation gives CASSQELAGDRGYEQYF. The V call is TRBV4-3, the J call TRBJ2-7; 11 nucleotides agree with TRBD2. Looked up from germline, CDR1 is LGHNA and CDR2 is YSLEER. V lost 3 bases and J lost 4; bases outside the gene matches: 11. The CDR3 is made up of 17 amino acids.

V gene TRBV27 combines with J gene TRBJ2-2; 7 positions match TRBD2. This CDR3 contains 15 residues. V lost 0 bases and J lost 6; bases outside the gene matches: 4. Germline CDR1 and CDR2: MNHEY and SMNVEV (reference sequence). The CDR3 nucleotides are TGTGCCAGCAGTTTATCGGCGGGGGTAGCCGGGGAGCTGTTTTTT. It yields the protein CASSLSAGVAGELFF.

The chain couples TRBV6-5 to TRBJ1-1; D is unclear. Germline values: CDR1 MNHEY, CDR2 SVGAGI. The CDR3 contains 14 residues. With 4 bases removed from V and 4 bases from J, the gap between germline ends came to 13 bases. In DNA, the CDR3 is TGTGCCAGCAGTTCTGATCAGGCCCGCACTGAAGCTTTCTTT. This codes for CASSSDQARTEAFF.

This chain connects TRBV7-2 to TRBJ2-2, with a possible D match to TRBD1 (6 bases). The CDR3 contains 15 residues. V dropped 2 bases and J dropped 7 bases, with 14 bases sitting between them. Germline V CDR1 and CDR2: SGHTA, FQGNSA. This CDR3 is CASSLTQGGHGELFF. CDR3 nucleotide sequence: TGTGCCAGCAGCTTAACACAGGGCGGTCACGGGGAGCTGTTTTTT.

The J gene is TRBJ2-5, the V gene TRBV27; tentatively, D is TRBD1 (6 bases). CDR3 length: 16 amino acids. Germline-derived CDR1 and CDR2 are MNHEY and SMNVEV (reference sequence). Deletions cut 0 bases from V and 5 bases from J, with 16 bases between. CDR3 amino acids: CASSLSGANFRETQYF. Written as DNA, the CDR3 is TGTGCCAGCAGTTTATCGGGGGCAAATTTTCGCGAGACCCAGTACTTC.

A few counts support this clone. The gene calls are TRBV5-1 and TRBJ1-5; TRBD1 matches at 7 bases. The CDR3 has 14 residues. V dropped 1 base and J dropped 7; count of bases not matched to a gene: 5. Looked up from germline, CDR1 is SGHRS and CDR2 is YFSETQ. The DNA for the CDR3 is TGCGCCAGCAGCTTGTTTTCAGGGGGGCAGCCCCAGCATTTT. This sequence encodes CASSLFSGGQPQHF.

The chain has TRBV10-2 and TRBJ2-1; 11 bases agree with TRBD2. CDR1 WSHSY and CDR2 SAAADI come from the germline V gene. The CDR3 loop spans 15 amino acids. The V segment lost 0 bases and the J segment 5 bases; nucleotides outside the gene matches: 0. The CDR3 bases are TGCGCCAGCAGTGAGTCGACTAGCGGGAACAATGAGCAGTTCTTC. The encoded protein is CASSESTSGNNEQFF.

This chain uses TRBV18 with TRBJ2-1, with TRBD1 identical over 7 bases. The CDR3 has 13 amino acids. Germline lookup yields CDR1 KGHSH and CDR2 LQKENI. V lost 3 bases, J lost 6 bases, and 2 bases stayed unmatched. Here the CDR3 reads CASSPDRANEQFF. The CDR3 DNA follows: TGTGCCAGCTCACCCGACAGGGCCAATGAGCAGTTCTTC.

CDR3 sequence: CASSLDTLPSHEQYF. DNA of the CDR3: TGTGCCAGCAGCTTAGACACCCTTCCTAGCCACGAGCAGTACTTC. The genes are TRBV7-8 and TRBJ2-7; D perhaps matches TRBD2 (5 bases). The V gene's germline CDR1 is SGHVS and CDR2 FQNEAQ. The CDR3 length is 15 residues. Trimming stripped 1 base from V and 5 bases from J, with 15 bases between.

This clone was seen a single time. CDR3 sequence: CASSYSWGGNQPQHF. The CDR3 coding sequence is TGTGCCAGCAGTTACTCATGGGGAGGCAATCAGCCCCAGCATTTT. The chain has TRBV6-5 and TRBJ1-5; D is ambiguous. Trimming left V 0 bases short and J 2 bases short, with 8 bases between. The CDR3 is made up of 15 amino acids. Looked up from germline, CDR1 is MNHEY and CDR2 is SVGAGI.

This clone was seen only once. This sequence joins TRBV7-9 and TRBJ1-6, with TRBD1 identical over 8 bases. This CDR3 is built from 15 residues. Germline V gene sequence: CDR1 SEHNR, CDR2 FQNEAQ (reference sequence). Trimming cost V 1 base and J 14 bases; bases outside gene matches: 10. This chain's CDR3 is CASSLGGLAQGALHF. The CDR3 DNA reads TGTGCCAGCAGCTTAGGGGGCCTAGCACAGGGGGCCCTCCACTTT.

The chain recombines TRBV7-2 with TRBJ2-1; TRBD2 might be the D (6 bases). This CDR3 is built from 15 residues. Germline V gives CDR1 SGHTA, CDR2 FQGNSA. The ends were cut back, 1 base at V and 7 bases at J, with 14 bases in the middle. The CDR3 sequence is CASSLDGGYRNEQFF. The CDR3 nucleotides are TGTGCCAGCAGCTTAGATGGGGGGTATAGGAATGAGCAGTTCTTC.

CDR3 DNA sequence: TGTGCCAGCAGTGAAACGGGGGAGGACACCGGGGAGCTGTTTTTT. This translates into CASSETGEDTGELFF. V gene TRBV2 combines with J gene TRBJ2-2; tentatively, D is TRBD2 (6 bases). V shed 2 bases and J shed 3 bases, with 10 bases lying between them. The CDR3 covers 15 residues. Germline V gives CDR1 SNHLY, CDR2 FYNNEI.

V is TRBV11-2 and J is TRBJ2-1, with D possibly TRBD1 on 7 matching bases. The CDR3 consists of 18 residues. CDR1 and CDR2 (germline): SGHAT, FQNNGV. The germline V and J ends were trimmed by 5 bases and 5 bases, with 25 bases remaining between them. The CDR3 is CASSMSGPTGWGDNEQFF. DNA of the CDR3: TGTGCCAGCAGCATGAGTGGGCCGACAGGGTGGGGGGACAATGAGCAGTTCTTC.

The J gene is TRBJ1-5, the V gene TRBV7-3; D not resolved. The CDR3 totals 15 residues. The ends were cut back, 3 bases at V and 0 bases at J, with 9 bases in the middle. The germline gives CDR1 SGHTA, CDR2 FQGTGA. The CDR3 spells CASSLDGDSNQPQHF. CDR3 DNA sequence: TGTGCCAGCAGCTTGGACGGGGATAGCAATCAGCCCCAGCATTTT.

CDR3: CASSAIGRFSDTQYF. The CDR3 DNA follows: TGTGCCAGCAGCGCGATCGGGAGATTTTCGGATACGCAGTATTTT. V usage is TRBV9 and J usage is TRBJ2-3; a weak D match, TRBD2 (6 bases). Trimming left V 3 bases short and J 6 bases short, with 17 bases between. CDR1 is SGDLS and CDR2 is YYNGEE in the germline V gene. The CDR3 runs to 15 residues.

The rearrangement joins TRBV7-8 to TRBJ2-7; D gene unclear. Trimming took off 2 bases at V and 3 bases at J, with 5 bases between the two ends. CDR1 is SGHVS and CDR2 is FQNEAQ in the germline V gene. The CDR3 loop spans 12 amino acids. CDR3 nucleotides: TGTGCCAGCAGCTTACCGGGCTACGAGCAGTACTTC. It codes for CASSLPGYEQYF.

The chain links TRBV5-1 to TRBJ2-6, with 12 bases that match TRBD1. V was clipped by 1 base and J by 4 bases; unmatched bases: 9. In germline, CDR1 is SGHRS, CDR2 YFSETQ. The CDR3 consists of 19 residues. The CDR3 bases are TGCGCCAGCAGCTTGCTGGGGACAGGGGGCGCAAGAGGGGCCAACGTCCTGACTTTC. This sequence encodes CASSLLGTGGARGANVLTF.

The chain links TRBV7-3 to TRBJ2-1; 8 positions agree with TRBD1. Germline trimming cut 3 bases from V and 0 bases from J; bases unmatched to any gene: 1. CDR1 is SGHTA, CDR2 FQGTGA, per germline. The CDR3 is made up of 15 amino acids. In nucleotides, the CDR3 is TGTGCCAGCAGCTTGACAGGGGCCTCCTACAATGAGCAGTTCTTC. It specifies CASSLTGASYNEQFF.

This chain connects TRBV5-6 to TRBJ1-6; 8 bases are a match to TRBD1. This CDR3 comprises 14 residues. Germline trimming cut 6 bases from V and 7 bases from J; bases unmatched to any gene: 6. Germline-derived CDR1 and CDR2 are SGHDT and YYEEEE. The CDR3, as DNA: TGTGCCAGCACCTGGACAGGGAACAATTCACCCCTCCACTTT. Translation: CASTWTGNNSPLHF.

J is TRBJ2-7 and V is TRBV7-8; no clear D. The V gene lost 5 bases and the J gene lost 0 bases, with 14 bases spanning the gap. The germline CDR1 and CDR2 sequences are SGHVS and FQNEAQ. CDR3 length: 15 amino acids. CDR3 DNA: TGTGCCAGCAGCCCACTACGTGGCAGCTCCTACGAGCAGTACTTC. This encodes CASSPLRGSSYEQYF. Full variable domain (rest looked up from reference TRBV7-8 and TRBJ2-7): GAGVSQSPRYKVAKRGQDVALRCDPISGHVSLFWYQQALGQGPEFLTYFQNEAQLDKSGLPSDRFFAERPEGSVSTLKIQRTQQEDSAVYLCASSPLRGSSYEQYFGPGTRLTVT.

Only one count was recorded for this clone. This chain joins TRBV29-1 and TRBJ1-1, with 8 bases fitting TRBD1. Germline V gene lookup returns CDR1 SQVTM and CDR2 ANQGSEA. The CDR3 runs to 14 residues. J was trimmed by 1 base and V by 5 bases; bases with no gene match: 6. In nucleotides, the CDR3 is TGCAGCGTTCATTCAGGGGGCAGGAACACTGAAGCTTTCTTT. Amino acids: CSVHSGGRNTEAFF.